The rows below give T cell receptor beta chains drawn from one sample of a study of T cells in Graves' hyperthyroidism and ophthalmopathy. TCRdb re-called the multiplex PCR reads with MiXCR, one entry per CDR3 protein. The data hold approximately 370,000 distinct CDR3 sequences, with about 15% observed a single time. Input material: blood. Receptors originate from a woman in her 30s with Graves' hyperthyroidism that later progressed to Graves' ophthalmopathy. Both conserved end residues are part of each CDR3. The D gene is left open where the match is weak. Size tells how often a clone was seen (once, few, many) or the class of an expanded clone, and some rows leave it out.

-,few,TRBV5-1,TRBJ2-1,CASSLDGIDEQFF,TGCGCCAGCAGCTTGGACGGTATCGATGAGCAGTTCTTC
-,many,TRBV12-3/TRBV12-4,TRBJ1-1,CASSFLSNTEAFF,TGTGCCAGCAGTTTCCTGTCGAACACTGAAGCTTTCTTT
-,-,TRBV6-1,TRBJ2-7,CASWSGGGNEQYF,TGTGCCAGCTGGTCTGGCGGGGGCAATGAGCAGTACTTC
-,many,TRBV15,TRBJ1-2,CATSRDFTAGLNYGYTF,TGTGCCACCAGCAGAGATTTCACGGCAGGACTTAACTATGGCTACACCTTC
TRBD1,few,TRBV15,TRBJ2-3,CATSRKGAGGYTDTQYF,TGTGCCACCAGCCGCAAGGGGGCAGGGGGTTACACAGATACGCAGTATTTT
-,-,TRBV30,TRBJ1-1,CAWSVWGAGQDTEAFF,TGTGCCTGGAGTGTTTGGGGGGCCGGTCAGGACACTGAAGCTTTCTTT
-,many,TRBV28,TRBJ2-2,CASSLLGERANTGELFF,TGTGCCAGCAGTTTATTGGGGGAGCGAGCGAACACCGGGGAGCTGTTTTTT
TRBD2,-,TRBV28,TRBJ2-3,CASSPSGTKTSGLRDTQYF,TGTGCCAGCAGTCCTTCCGGGACTAAGACTAGCGGCCTTAGAGATACGCAGTATTTT
-,few,TRBV2,TRBJ2-5,CAIGKFQETQYF,TGTGCCATCGGGAAGTTCCAAGAGACCCAGTACTTC
-,many,TRBV12-3/TRBV12-4,TRBJ1-6,CASSFGFQGGSSPLHF,TGTGCCAGCAGTTTCGGCTTCCAGGGCGGGAGTTCACCCCTCCACTTT
TRBD1,many,TRBV27,TRBJ1-2,CASSPGTGKSYGYTF,TGTGCCAGCAGTCCGGGGACAGGGAAATCCTATGGCTACACCTTC
-,-,TRBV2,TRBJ2-5,CASRGGGGSQTYF,TGTGCCAGCAGAGGGGGTGGGGGGAGCCAAACGTACTTC
TRBD1,many,TRBV7-2,TRBJ2-7,CASSPRDRISYEQYF,TGTGCCAGCAGCCCCCGGGACAGGATCTCCTACGAGCAGTACTTC
-,many,TRBV9,TRBJ1-4,CASSETPSGEKLFF,TGTGCCAGCAGCGAGACCCCGAGTGGGGAAAAACTGTTTTTT
-,many,TRBV2,TRBJ1-5,CASYGRDGQPQHF,TGTGCCAGCTACGGCAGGGACGGTCAGCCCCAGCATTTT
-,many,TRBV9,TRBJ2-7,CASSVDSPYEQYF,TGTGCCAGCAGCGTAGACAGCCCCTACGAGCAGTACTTC
-,many,TRBV12-3/TRBV12-4,TRBJ2-3,CASSLLRTSTDTQYF,TGTGCCAGCAGTTTATTAAGGACTAGCACAGATACGCAGTATTTT
-,-,TRBV29-1,TRBJ2-2,CSVELRPGELFF,TGCAGCGTTGAACTCCGACCCGGGGAGCTGTTTTTT
-,many,TRBV7-9,TRBJ2-7,CASSQQGYYEQYF,TGTGCCAGCAGTCAACAGGGATATTACGAGCAGTACTTC
-,many,TRBV7-9,TRBJ2-7,CASSAGTPGGTDYEQYF,TGTGCCAGCAGCGCAGGGACCCCCGGAGGGACAGATTACGAGCAGTACTTC
-,-,TRBV20-1,TRBJ1-1,CSAGKAQHYTEAFF,TGCAGTGCTGGCAAGGCCCAGCACTACACTGAAGCTTTCTTT
TRBD1,few,TRBV6-5,TRBJ1-1,CASSCPGQVTFTEAFF,TGTGCCAGCAGTTGCCCCGGACAGGTCACGTTCACTGAAGCTTTCTTT
-,-,TRBV6-1,TRBJ2-1,CASSRSLQRDEQFF,TGTGCCAGCAGCCGTAGCCTCCAAAGAGATGAGCAGTTCTTC
-,many,TRBV20-1,TRBJ1-1,CSAPEGRGKGTEAFF,TGCAGTGCTCCCGAGGGTCGGGGGAAGGGCACTGAAGCTTTCTTT
TRBD2,many,TRBV7-6,TRBJ2-1,CASSPLGLAGVFEQFF,TGTGCCAGCAGCCCCCTGGGACTAGCGGGAGTATTCGAGCAGTTCTTC
TRBD2,-,TRBV7-2,TRBJ2-7,CASSPNPPLAVVGYEQYF,TGTGCCAGCAGCCCTAACCCCCCTCTAGCGGTGGTTGGATACGAGCAGTACTTC
-,many,TRBV10-3,TRBJ2-2,CAISAGRTGELFF,TGTGCCATCAGTGCCGGGCGGACCGGGGAGCTGTTTTTT
TRBD2,many,TRBV5-1,TRBJ2-1,CASRSGGTGNEQFF,TGCGCCAGCAGGTCCGGGGGGACCGGGAATGAGCAGTTCTTC
-,-,TRBV27,TRBJ2-7,CASSLAGAGRSYEQYF,TGTGCCAGCAGTTTAGCGGGGGCAGGGAGATCCTACGAGCAGTACTTC
TRBD2,many,TRBV4-1,TRBJ2-1,CASSQIGSGSISEQFF,TGCGCCAGCAGCCAGATAGGTAGCGGGAGTATCAGTGAGCAGTTCTTC
TRBD1,many,TRBV7-9,TRBJ2-2,CASSLPDRSTGELFF,TGTGCCAGCAGCTTGCCGGACAGGTCTACCGGGGAGCTGTTTTTT
-,-,TRBV6-1,TRBJ1-4,CASSPGRTNEKLLF,TGTGCCAGCAGTCCCGGGAGAACGAATGAAAAACTGCTTTTT
TRBD2,many,TRBV12-3/TRBV12-4,TRBJ2-7,CASSSGGIYEQYF,TGTGCCAGCTCTAGCGGGGGGATCTACGAGCAGTACTTC
TRBD1,many,TRBV28,TRBJ1-2,CASSWAGGAMGGYTF,TGTGCCAGCAGCTGGGCAGGGGGCGCGATGGGCGGCTACACCTTC
-,many,TRBV11-1,TRBJ2-1,CASSHDRGKYNEQFF,TGTGCCAGCAGCCACGATCGGGGAAAATACAATGAGCAGTTCTTC
TRBD1,few,TRBV20-1,TRBJ2-3,CSARGRRQGRTDTQYF,TGCAGTGCTAGAGGACGTCGACAGGGGCGGACAGATACGCAGTATTTT
-,few,TRBV6-2/TRBV6-3,TRBJ1-4,CASSDGDANEKLFF,TGTGCCAGCAGTGACGGAGACGCCAATGAAAAACTGTTTTTT
TRBD2,once,TRBV5-1,TRBJ2-4,CASSLVTGGTSLKNIQYF,TGCGCCAGCAGCTTGGTAACGGGGGGAACCTCCCTCAAAAACATTCAGTACTTC
-,few,TRBV7-9,TRBJ2-7,CASSLVSEQYF,TGTGCCAGCAGCTTAGTTTCCGAGCAGTACTTC
TRBD1,many,TRBV10-3,TRBJ1-1,CAISGGNTEAFF,TGTGCCATCTCAGGGGGGAACACTGAAGCTTTCTTT
-,few,TRBV6-5,TRBJ2-2,CASSYGTSNTGELLF,TGTGCCAGCAGTTACGGGACATCGAACACCGGGGAGCTGCTTTTT
-,-,TRBV11-2,TRBJ2-3,CASRHPRGGTDTQYF,TGTGCCAGCAGGCACCCCAGGGGAGGAACAGATACGCAGTATTTT
TRBD2,many,TRBV5-1,TRBJ2-7,CASSRPELAGDSYEQYF,TGCGCCAGCAGCCGCCCGGAACTAGCGGGAGACTCCTACGAGCAGTACTTC
-,-,TRBV14,TRBJ2-3,CASSPQGWDTQYF,TGTGCCAGCAGCCCCCAGGGTTGGGATACGCAGTATTTT
TRBD1,many,TRBV11-2,TRBJ2-1,CASSLGTGDGPYNEQFF,TGTGCCAGCAGCCTCGGGACAGGGGATGGTCCCTACAATGAGCAGTTCTTC
TRBD2,-,TRBV2,TRBJ2-2,CASSEATSGRVEGTGELFF,TGTGCCAGCAGTGAAGCAACTAGCGGGAGGGTCGAAGGAACCGGGGAGCTGTTTTTT
-,-,TRBV4-1,TRBJ1-1,CASSQGFGEAFF,TGCGCCAGCAGCCAAGGATTTGGTGAAGCTTTCTTT